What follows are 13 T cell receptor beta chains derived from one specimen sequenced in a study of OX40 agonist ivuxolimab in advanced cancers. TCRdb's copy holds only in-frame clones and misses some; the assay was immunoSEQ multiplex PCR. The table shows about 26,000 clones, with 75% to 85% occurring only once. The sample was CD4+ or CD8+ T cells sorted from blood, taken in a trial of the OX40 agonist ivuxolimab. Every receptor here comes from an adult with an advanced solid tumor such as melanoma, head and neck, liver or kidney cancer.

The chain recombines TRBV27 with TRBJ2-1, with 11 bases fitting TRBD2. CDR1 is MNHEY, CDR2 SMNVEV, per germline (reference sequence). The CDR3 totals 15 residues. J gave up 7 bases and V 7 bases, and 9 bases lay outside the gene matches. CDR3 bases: TGTGCCAGCACCCCCGGGACTAGCGGACTAAATGAGCAGTTCTTC. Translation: CASTPGTSGLNEQFF.

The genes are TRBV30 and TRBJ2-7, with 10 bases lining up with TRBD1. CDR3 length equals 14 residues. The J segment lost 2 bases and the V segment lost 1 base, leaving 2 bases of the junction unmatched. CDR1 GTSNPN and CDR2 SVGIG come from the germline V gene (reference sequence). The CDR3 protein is CAWSAGTGAYEQYF. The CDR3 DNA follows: TGTGCCTGGAGTGCCGGGACAGGGGCCTACGAGCAGTACTTC.

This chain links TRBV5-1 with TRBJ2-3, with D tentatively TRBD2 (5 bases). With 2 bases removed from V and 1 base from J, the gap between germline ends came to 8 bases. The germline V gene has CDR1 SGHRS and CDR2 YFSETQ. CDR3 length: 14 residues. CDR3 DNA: TGCGCCAGCAGCTTCGAACTAGGCACAGATACGCAGTATTTT. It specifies CASSFELGTDTQYF. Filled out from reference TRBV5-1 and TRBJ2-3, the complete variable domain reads KAGVTQTPRYLIKTRGQQVTLSCSPISGHRSVSWYQQTPGQGLQFLFEYFSETQRNKGNFPGRFSGRQFSNSRSEMNVSTLELGDSALYLCASSFELGTDTQYFGPGTRLTVL.

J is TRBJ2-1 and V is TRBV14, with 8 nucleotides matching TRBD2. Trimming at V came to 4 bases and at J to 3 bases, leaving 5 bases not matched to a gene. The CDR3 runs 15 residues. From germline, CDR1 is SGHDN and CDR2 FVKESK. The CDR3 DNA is TGTGCCAGCAGCCCTCTAGCGGGCTTCTACAATGAGCAGTTCTTC. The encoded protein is CASSPLAGFYNEQFF.

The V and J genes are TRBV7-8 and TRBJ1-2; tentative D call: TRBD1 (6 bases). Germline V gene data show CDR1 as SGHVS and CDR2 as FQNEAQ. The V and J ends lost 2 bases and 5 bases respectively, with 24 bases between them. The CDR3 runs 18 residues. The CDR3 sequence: CASSLSRDNPNPMYGYTF. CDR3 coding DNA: TGTGCCAGCAGCTTATCCCGGGACAACCCTAACCCCATGTATGGCTACACCTTC.

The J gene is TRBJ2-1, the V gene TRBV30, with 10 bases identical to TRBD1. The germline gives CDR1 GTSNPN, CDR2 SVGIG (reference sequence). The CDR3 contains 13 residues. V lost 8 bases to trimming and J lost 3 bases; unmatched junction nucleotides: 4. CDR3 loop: CAGGQGNYNEQFF. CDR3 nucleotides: TGTGCCGGGGGACAGGGGAACTACAATGAGCAGTTCTTC.

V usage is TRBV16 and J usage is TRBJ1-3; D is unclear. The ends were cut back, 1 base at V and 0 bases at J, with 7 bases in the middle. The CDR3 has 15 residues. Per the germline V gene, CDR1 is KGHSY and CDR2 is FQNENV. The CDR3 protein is CASSQYTYSGNTIYF. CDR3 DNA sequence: TGTGCCAGCAGCCAATACACCTACTCTGGAAACACCATATATTTT. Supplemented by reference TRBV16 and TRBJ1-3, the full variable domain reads GEEVAQTPKHLVRGEGQKAKLYCAPIKGHSYVFWYQQVLKNEFKFLISFQNENVFDETGMPKERFSAKCLPNSPCSLEIQATKLEDSAVYFCASSQYTYSGNTIYFGEGSWLTVV.

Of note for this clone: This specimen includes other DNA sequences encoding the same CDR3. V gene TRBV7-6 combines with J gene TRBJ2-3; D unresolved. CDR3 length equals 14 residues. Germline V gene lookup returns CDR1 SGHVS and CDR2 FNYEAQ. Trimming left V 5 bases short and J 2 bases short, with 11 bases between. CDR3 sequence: CASSPLSYTDTQYF. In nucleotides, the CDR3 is TGTGCCAGCAGCCCCTTGAGTTACACAGATACGCAGTATTTT.

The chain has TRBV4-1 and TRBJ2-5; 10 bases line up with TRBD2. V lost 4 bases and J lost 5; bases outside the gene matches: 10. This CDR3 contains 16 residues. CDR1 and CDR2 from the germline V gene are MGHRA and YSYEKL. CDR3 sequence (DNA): TGCGCCAGCAGCCTACACCCGGGACTAGCGCGGGAGACCCAGTACTTC. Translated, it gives CASSLHPGLARETQYF.

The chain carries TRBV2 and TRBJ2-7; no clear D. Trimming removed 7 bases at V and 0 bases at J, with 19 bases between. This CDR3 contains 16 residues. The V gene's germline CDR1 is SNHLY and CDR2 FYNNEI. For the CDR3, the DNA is TGTGCCAGCAACCGCTTAGCCCGGGTGGGCTCCTACGAGCAGTACTTC. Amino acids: CASNRLARVGSYEQYF.

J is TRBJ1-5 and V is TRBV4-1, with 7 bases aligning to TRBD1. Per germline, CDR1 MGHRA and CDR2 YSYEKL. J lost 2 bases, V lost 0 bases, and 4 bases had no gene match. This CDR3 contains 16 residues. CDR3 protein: CASSQDGTGGNQPQHF. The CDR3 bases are TGCGCCAGCAGCCAAGATGGCACAGGGGGCAATCAGCCCCAGCATTTT.

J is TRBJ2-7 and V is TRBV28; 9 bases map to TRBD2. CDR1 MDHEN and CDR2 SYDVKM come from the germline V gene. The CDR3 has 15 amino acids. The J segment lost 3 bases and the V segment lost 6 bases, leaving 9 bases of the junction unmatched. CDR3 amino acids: CASSPWAGGYYEQYF. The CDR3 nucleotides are TGTGCCAGCAGCCCCTGGGCGGGAGGGTACTACGAGCAGTACTTC.

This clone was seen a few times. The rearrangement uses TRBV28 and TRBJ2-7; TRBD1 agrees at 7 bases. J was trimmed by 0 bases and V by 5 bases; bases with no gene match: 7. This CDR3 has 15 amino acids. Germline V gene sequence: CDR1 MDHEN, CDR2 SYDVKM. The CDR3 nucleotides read TGTGCCAGCAGTGGAACCGGGACAGTCTCCTACGAGCAGTACTTC. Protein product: CASSGTGTVSYEQYF.